This TCR beta chain derives from a study of blood T cell repertoires in COVID-19. Study-level information: The origin of the acute and convalescent COVID-19 samples was the United States, Italy and Spain. The cDNA or gDNA used as material had been derived from T cells, B-cell-depleted T cells, or PBMCs.

Per the study methods: Nucleated cell counts were estimated from reference gene primer amplification. The repertoire was sequenced with immunoSEQ multiplex PCR; TCRdb's copy has only in-frame clones and lacks some. V, J and clone size reflect that table, while D and trimming were determined from the DNA. The sample consists of under 250,000 clones, 84% of them appearing once. The CDR3 spans 15 residues. The trim removed 4 bases at V and 4 bases at J, leaving 6 bases unmatched. The germline gives CDR1 PRHDT, CDR2 FYEKMQ (reference sequence). The chain uses TRBV13 and TRBJ2-1, with TRBD2 matching 8 bases. The TCR originated in a woman aged 50 to 60 with active or convalescent COVID-19. Sequenced: peripheral blood. The CDR3: CASSSQSGRYNEQFF. The CDR3, as DNA: TGTGCCAGCAGCTCCCAAAGCGGGAGATACAATGAGCAGTTCTTC.